This T cell receptor (beta chain) appears in the sequencing data of a study of blood T cell repertoires in COVID-19. The sample holds one count of this clone. CDR1 and CDR2 from the germline V gene are SGDLS and YYNGEE. Trimming removed 0 bases at V and 4 bases at J, with 10 bases between. The CDR3 runs to 15 residues. Produced via immunoSEQ multiplex PCR; TCRdb's table is partial and in-frame only. The sample comprises about 210,000 clones, about 90% of which are singletons, and 1% to 1.5% rests with the top ten. V is TRBV9 and J is TRBJ2-2, with D possibly being TRBD2 (5 bases). The receptor was derived from a man aged 30 to 39 with acute or convalescent COVID-19. Sequencing was carried out using peripheral blood. Written as DNA, the CDR3 is TGTGCCAGCAGCGTAGATATGAGGGCCACCGGGGAGCTGTTTTTT. Protein product: CASSVDMRATGELFF. Filled out from reference TRBV9 and TRBJ2-2, the complete variable domain reads DSGVTQTPKHLITATGQRVTLRCSPRSGDLSVYWYQQSLDQGLQFLIQYYNGEERAKGNILERFSAQQFPDLHSELNLSSLELGDSALYFCASSVDMRATGELFFGEGSRLTVL.